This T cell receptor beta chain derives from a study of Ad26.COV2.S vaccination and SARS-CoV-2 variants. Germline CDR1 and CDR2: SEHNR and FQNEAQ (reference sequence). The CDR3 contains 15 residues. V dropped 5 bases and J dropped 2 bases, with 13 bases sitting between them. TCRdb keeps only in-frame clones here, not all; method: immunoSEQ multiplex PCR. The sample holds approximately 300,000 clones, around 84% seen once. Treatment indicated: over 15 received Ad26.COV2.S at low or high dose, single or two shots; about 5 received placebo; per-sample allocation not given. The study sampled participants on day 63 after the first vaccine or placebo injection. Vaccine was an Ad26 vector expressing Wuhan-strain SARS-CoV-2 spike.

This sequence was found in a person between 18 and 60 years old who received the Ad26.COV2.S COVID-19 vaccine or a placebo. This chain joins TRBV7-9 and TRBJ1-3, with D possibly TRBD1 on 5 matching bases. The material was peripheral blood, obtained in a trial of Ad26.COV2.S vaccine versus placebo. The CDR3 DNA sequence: TGTGCCAGCAGCGCATTCAGGGCTCCTGGAAACACCATATATTTT. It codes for CASSAFRAPGNTIYF.